This section outlines one TCR beta chain sequence together with its context. Data came from immunoSEQ multiplex PCR; TCRdb stores just in-frame clones and leaves some out. This table has 150,000 to 200,000 clones, under 90% appearing once. Germline lookup yields CDR1 SEHNR and CDR2 FQNEAQ (reference sequence). V gave up 5 bases and J gave up 4 bases, with 15 bases separating them. The CDR3 runs to 15 residues. This sample is drawn from a study of blood T cell repertoires in COVID-19. The sample was PBMCs or T cells enriched from blood (not recorded which). The rearrangement uses TRBV7-9 and TRBJ2-1; no definite D call. The receptor comes from a man between 50 and 59 years old who had recovered from COVID-19. DNA of the CDR3: TGTGCCAGCAGCGGCCGACATGTTACGTACAATGAGCAGTTCTTC. Translation gives CASSGRHVTYNEQFF.